This T cell receptor beta chain was captured by sequencing in a study of blood T cell repertoires in COVID-19. The overall study: Sources were T cells, B-cell-depleted T cells, or PBMCs; the material itself was cDNA or gDNA.

Original data processing: How many nucleated cells were present was estimated from reference gene primer amplification. TCRdb's table, derived via immunoSEQ multiplex PCR, lists solely in-frame clones and lacks some. The V and J calls and the clone size are those of that table, but D and trimming were determined from the DNA. The table shows a few hundred thousand clones, with roughly nine tenths occurring only once. The CDR3 is 16 residues long. V gave up 4 bases and J gave up 0 bases; unmatched junction bases: 5. Germline-derived CDR1 and CDR2 are MNHEY and SVGAGI. Those enrolled, adults aged roughly 18 to 89 years, came from fewer than 25 US areas. Participant-given clinical history determined each cohort assignment.

This sequence was found in a woman aged 25-40 years who had recovered from COVID-19. What was sequenced was PBMCs or T cells enriched from blood (not recorded which). This chain connects TRBV6-5 to TRBJ2-4; TRBD1 agrees at 8 bases. The CDR3 sequence is CASSLRQGLAKNIQYF. CDR3 DNA: TGTGCCAGCAGTTTGCGACAGGGGCTAGCCAAAAACATTCAGTACTTC.